The TCR beta chain under discussion was sequenced for a study of response to subunit inactivated influenza vaccine. Study-level results: The study's authors posited that every seasonal influenza vaccination enlists few new T cells.

This clonotype occurred many times. Its antigen is as yet unknown. TCRdb recomputed calls from the RT-PCR reads with MiXCR, one row per CDR3 protein. The table lists about 530,000 distinct CDR3 sequences, around 13% of them singletons, with roughly 14% in the top ten. V gave up 2 bases and J gave up 7 bases; unmatched junction bases: 5. Germline V CDR1 and CDR2: ENHRY, SYGVKD. This CDR3 comprises 13 residues. The genes are TRBV10-3 and TRBJ2-7, with 7 positions matching TRBD2. The sequence was collected from a man aged 45-65 years who received an inactivated influenza vaccine. The sequences come from PBMCs from blood, collected roughly 47 days after vaccination. CDR3 coding DNA: TGTGCCATCAGTGAGAGGGAGGGCTGGGAGCAGTACTTC. Translated, it gives CAISEREGWEQYF.